This note documents a single TCR beta chain sequence. The CDR3 consists of 13 residues. Germline assignment: CDR1 MNHEY and CDR2 SVGAGI. This sample was taken from a study of blood T cell repertoires in COVID-19. Study at large: Donors in the United States, Italy and Spain gave samples during acute or convalescent COVID-19. Nucleic acid was either cDNA or gDNA, and it came from T cells, B-cell-depleted T cells, or PBMCs.

Authors' processing steps: Nucleated cell counts were estimated from reference gene primer amplification. Sequenced by immunoSEQ multiplex PCR; TCRdb stores in-frame clones only, minus some. That table gives V, J and clone size, and the DNA gave D and trimming. The data hold tens of thousands of clones, with around 81% observed a single time. Sequencing used peripheral blood. The receptor's source is an older woman with acute or convalescent COVID-19. The chain has TRBV6-5 and TRBJ2-2, with D unclear. For the CDR3, the DNA is TGTGCGGTGACTGACTCGAACACCGGGGAGCTGTTTTTT. Its protein is CAVTDSNTGELFF.